This T cell receptor beta chain was documented in a study of blood T cell repertoires in COVID-19 (dated by TCRdb to between 2020 and 2021). With regard to the full study: Samples from collaborators originated in the United States, Italy and Spain and spanned both the acute and convalescent phases of COVID-19. A de-identified subject ID, COVID-19 status, age in years and sex were almost always included in the sample metadata. The repertoires were made available in a free public database intended to serve as a resource for research on the immune response to SARS-CoV-2. The dataset comprised deeply sampled blood TCRbeta repertoires from subjects exposed to, actively infected with, or recovered from COVID-19. The prospective study material was composed of cDNA or gDNA derived from T cells, B-cell-depleted T cells, or PBMCs. Samples came from the ongoing ImmuneRACE study (first 160 participants) plus 1,254 subjects from 6 global collaborators. Where HLA class I and class II types were available, the types were taken from metadata supplied by the sample provider, not from assay-based typing.

TCRbeta CDR3 regions were amplified from genomic DNA by means of the immunoSEQ Assay, a bias-controlled multiplex PCR. In the original analysis: The number of nucleated cells in each sample was estimated from the amplification of reference gene primers within the assay. To quantify the absolute abundance of each unique TCRbeta CDR3 rearrangement, sequence reads were collapsed and filtered. Productive Simpson clonality was computed per sample as the square root of Simpson's diversity index over productive rearrangements. In TCRdb, the immuneACCESS table is reduced to in-frame sequences with V and J assigned. These tables do not hold every clone; where another copy was compared, an unresolved V gene accounts for under half, and the others remain unexplained. D and trimming come from the DNA, and the V and J calls and clone size come from that table. The sample yields a few hundred thousand clones; around 78% were counted once. Less than 6% of the sample rests with the top ten.

The research as a whole found: Clinical and demographic metadata were provided uncurated, with the amount varying by source and participant.

A remark on this clone: The antigen it binds to is not known. One base away there is no much larger clone; base qualities are not given.

Counted from cysteine to phenylalanine, this CDR3 has 16 amino acids. Only the CDR3 region is kept as DNA, spanning 48 bases read in frame from base 1. A distance of 18 bases separates the germline ends of V and J, which lose 2 bases and 7 bases respectively. According to the germline V gene, CDR1 reads SNHLY and CDR2 reads FYNNEI. Samples from volunteer blood donors who had recovered from COVID-19 were contributed by a second Seattle source. Whole blood was collected in K2EDTA tubes by collaborating institutions according to the institutions' own protocols. Collaborator samples were shipped for TCRbeta analysis as frozen whole blood, isolated PBMCs, or DNA extracted from either sample type.

The origin of this receptor is a man in his fifties or sixties who had recovered from COVID-19. The chain was built from TRBV2 and TRBJ1-5, with the D segment identity uncertain. Sequencing used peripheral blood. The nucleotides are TGTGCCAGCAGTGAATCCCAGGACTCTAAATTCCAGCCCCAGCATTTT. It encodes CASSESQDSKFQPQHF.